The rows below give T cell receptor beta chains drawn from one sample of a study of blood T cell repertoires in COVID-19. Repertoires were generated with immunoSEQ multiplex PCR, while TCRdb's copy carries only in-frame clones and drops some. There are around 26,000 clones in the sample; more than 70% occur only once, and 30% to 35% lies in the top ten. The source material was peripheral blood. These receptors were taken from a human donor in a cohort sampled during active COVID-19. CDR3s include the opening cysteine and the closing phenylalanine or tryptophan. The order of the fields is D gene, V gene, clone size, J gene, CDR3 DNA, CDR3 protein. The D gene is left open where the match is weak. Some rows have no size entry. The others give once, few or many, or a class for an expanded clone.

.	TRBV5-4	.	TRBJ1-1	TGTGCCAGCAGCTTTCAGGGGGAAGCTTTCTTT	CASSFQGEAFF
.	TRBV3-1/TRBV3-2	.	TRBJ1-1	TGTGCCAGCAGCCAAATCAGGGATGGCACTGAAGCTTTCTTT	CASSQIRDGTEAFF
.	TRBV4-2	.	TRBJ1-5	TGTGCCAGCAGCCAAGGGCCGGGATCCTACAATCAGCCCCAGCATTTT	CASSQGPGSYNQPQHF
TRBD1	TRBV19	.	TRBJ2-5	TGTGCCAGTAGTATAGGGGCGGGACAGGGCCAAGAGACCCAGTACTTC	CASSIGAGQGQETQYF
.	TRBV27	.	TRBJ2-5	TGTGCCAGCAGTTTCCAGGGGCGAGAGACCCAGTACTTC	CASSFQGRETQYF
TRBD1	TRBV2	.	TRBJ2-2	TGTGCCAGCGTCACCTCGGGACAGGGTTCGGAGCTGTTTTTT	CASVTSGQGSELFF
.	TRBV19	.	TRBJ2-7	TGTGCCAGTAGTATCCAGGGGACCTACGAGCAGTACTTC	CASSIQGTYEQYF
TRBD1	TRBV7-9	.	TRBJ1-4	TGTGCCAGCAGCTTCGTCGGGACAGGGTTCGAAAAACTGTTTTTT	CASSFVGTGFEKLFF
TRBD2	TRBV4-3	.	TRBJ2-3	TGCGCCAGCAGCCCGGTCACGGGAGGGGACACAGATACGCAGTATTTT	CASSPVTGGDTDTQYF
TRBD2	TRBV18	.	TRBJ2-3	TGTGCCAGCTCACCTGTAGCGGGACTGACAGATACGCAGTATTTT	CASSPVAGLTDTQYF
.	TRBV10-3	.	TRBJ2-7	TGTGCCACCGCGCCCACCGGGACAACCTACGAGCAGTACTTC	CATAPTGTTYEQYF
.	TRBV7-2	.	TRBJ1-5	TGTGCCAGCAGCTTAGGTGGACAGAATCAGCCCCAGCATTTT	CASSLGGQNQPQHF
.	TRBV5-1	.	TRBJ1-2	TGCGCCAGCAGCTTGGGGGGACTCAATACTAACTATGGCTACACCTTC	CASSLGGLNTNYGYTF
TRBD2	TRBV7-2	few	TRBJ2-1	TGTGCCAGCAGCGCACTTAGCGGGGGGTCCTACAATGAGCAGTTCTTC	CASSALSGGSYNEQFF
TRBD1	TRBV6-5	.	TRBJ2-7	TGTGCCAGCAGCGGGACAGCCTACGAGCAGTACTTC	CASSGTAYEQYF
TRBD2	TRBV5-4	.	TRBJ2-1	TGTGCCAGCAGCTTGGCAAGCGGGATCCAGTACAATGAGCAGTTCTTC	CASSLASGIQYNEQFF
TRBD1	TRBV7-6	.	TRBJ2-6	TGTGCCAGCAGCTTAAAAGGTGCAGGGGGCCTCTCCGGGGCCAACGTCCTGACTTTC	CASSLKGAGGLSGANVLTF
TRBD1	TRBV28	.	TRBJ2-7	TGTGCCACCGGGACAGGGGCGGTCTACGAGCAGTACTTC	CATGTGAVYEQYF
TRBD1	TRBV5-4	.	TRBJ2-3	TGTGCCAGCAGCCCCCCCGGGACAGGGACAGATACGCAGTATTTT	CASSPPGTGTDTQYF
TRBD2	TRBV5-4	.	TRBJ2-3	TGTGCCAGCACCCGGGGGCTAGCGGGATCCCCGCCTAGCACAGATACGCAGTATTTT	CASTRGLAGSPPSTDTQYF
.	TRBV6-2/TRBV6-3	.	TRBJ2-5	TGTGCCAGCAGCCATCTAGCCGCCCAGTACTTC	CASSHLAAQYF
TRBD1	TRBV6-2/TRBV6-3	.	TRBJ1-1	TGTGCCAGCAGTTCCCCGGGACAGGGGGGCACTGAAGCTTTCTTT	CASSSPGQGGTEAFF
.	TRBV7-2	.	TRBJ1-1	TGTGCCAGCAAATTGGGGGGGGGCACTGAAGCTTTCTTT	CASKLGGGTEAFF
TRBD2	TRBV5-1	.	TRBJ2-3	TGCGCCAGCAGCTTGGAGTCATCGGCTAGCGGGAGGGCCTTGGCAGATACGCAGTATTTT	CASSLESSASGRALADTQYF
.	TRBV19	.	TRBJ2-1	TGTGCCAGTAGTATATGGACGGGGACAAACAATGAGCAGTTCTTC	CASSIWTGTNNEQFF
TRBD1	TRBV9	.	TRBJ1-1	TGTGCCAGCAGCCCCAGCGGACAGGGATCCACTGAAGCTTTCTTT	CASSPSGQGSTEAFF
.	TRBV27	.	TRBJ2-2	TGTGCCAGCAGTTTCAGGACAGACAACACCGGGGAGCTGTTTTTT	CASSFRTDNTGELFF
.	TRBV2	once	TRBJ1-1	TGTGCCAGCAGCGCACCTAGATGGACTGAAGCTTTCTTT	CASSAPRWTEAFF
TRBD1	TRBV28	.	TRBJ1-2	TGTGCCAGCAGTACCACCTCCCGGGACAGGGGTATAGGGTATGGCTACACCTTC	CASSTTSRDRGIGYGYTF
TRBD2	TRBV7-9	.	TRBJ2-7	TGTGCCAGCAGCCCTGGACTAGCGGACTACTACGAGCAGTACTTC	CASSPGLADYYEQYF
.	TRBV7-2	.	TRBJ2-7	TGTGCCAGCCAGCCGAGGGTTCTCTCCTACGAGCAGTACTTC	CASQPRVLSYEQYF
.	TRBV7-9	.	TRBJ1-3	TGTGCCAGCAGCGTTCAGGGCTCTGGAAACACCATATATTTT	CASSVQGSGNTIYF
.	TRBV7-9	.	TRBJ2-1	TGTGCCAGCAGCTTAAATCGGGACATAGCCTACAATGAGCAGTTCTTC	CASSLNRDIAYNEQFF
.	TRBV2	.	TRBJ2-3	TGTGCCAGCAGTGAGGCGGATGGGACAAGGCGACATACGCAGTATTTT	CASSEADGTRRHTQYF
.	TRBV9	.	TRBJ2-7	TGTGCCAGCAGCGGACGATCAGGGGCTACCCCCTACGAGCAGTACTTC	CASSGRSGATPYEQYF
TRBD1	TRBV11-2	.	TRBJ2-7	TGTGCCAGCAGCTTAGAGGGCAGCGGGACAGGGGGTTTGAGGAACGAGCAGTACTTC	CASSLEGSGTGGLRNEQYF
TRBD1	TRBV7-8	.	TRBJ1-2	TGTGCCAGCAGCTCGGACAGGGATCGTGGCTACACCTTC	CASSSDRDRGYTF
TRBD1	TRBV5-4	.	TRBJ2-2	TGTGCCAGCAGCTTGGCCCTCACAGGGGATAACACCGGGGAGCTGTTTTTT	CASSLALTGDNTGELFF
TRBD1	TRBV4-1	.	TRBJ2-6	TGCGCCAGCAGCCCGCACCGCAGCCGACAGGGTTTGGAGGCTGGGGCCAACGTCCTGACTTTC	CASSPHRSRQGLEAGANVLTF
TRBD1	TRBV10-1	.	TRBJ2-3	TGCGCCAGCAGTGAGTCAGGGACGACAGGGGGCCGCACAGATACGCAGTATTTT	CASSESGTTGGRTDTQYF
.	TRBV6-5	.	TRBJ1-1	TGTGCCAGCGATCAGGGATGGAGCCTGAACACTGAAGCTTTCTTT	CASDQGWSLNTEAFF
TRBD1	TRBV5-6	.	TRBJ1-4	TGTGCCAGCAGCCAACAGGGGGCGAGTGAAAAACTGTTTTTT	CASSQQGASEKLFF
.	TRBV9	.	TRBJ1-4	TGTGCCAGCAGCGGGGGCTCGGGTTCGAATGAAAAACTGTTTTTT	CASSGGSGSNEKLFF